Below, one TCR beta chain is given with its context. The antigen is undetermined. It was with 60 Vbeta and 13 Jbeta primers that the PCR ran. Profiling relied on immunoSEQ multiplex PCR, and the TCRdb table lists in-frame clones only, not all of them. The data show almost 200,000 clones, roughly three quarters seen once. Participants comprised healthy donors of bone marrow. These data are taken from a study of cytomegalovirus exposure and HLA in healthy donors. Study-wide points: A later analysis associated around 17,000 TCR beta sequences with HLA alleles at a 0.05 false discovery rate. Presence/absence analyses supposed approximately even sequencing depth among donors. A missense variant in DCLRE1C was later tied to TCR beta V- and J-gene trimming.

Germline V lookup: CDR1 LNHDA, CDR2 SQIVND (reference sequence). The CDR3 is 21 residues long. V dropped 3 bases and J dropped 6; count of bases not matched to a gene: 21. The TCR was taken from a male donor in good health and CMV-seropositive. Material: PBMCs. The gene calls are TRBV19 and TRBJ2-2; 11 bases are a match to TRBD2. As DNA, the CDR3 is TGTGCCAGTAGTATTAGCGGGAGGGCCGAATTCAATTCCCCACCCCCCGGGGAGCTGTTTTTT. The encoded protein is CASSISGRAEFNSPPPGELFF.